A selection of T cell receptor beta chains follows, all from one sample in a study of early T cells in non-severe SARS-CoV-2 infection. TCRdb independently ran MiXCR on the 5' RACE reads; one entry per CDR3 protein. The sample has about 90,000 distinct CDR3 sequences, 10% to 15% seen once; the top ten hold approximately 4%. The starting material was whole blood, obtained at baseline. The receptors stem from an adult who was a healthcare worker with PCR-confirmed SARS-CoV-2 infection or an uninfected control (not recorded which). CDR3s include the opening cysteine and the closing phenylalanine or tryptophan. Fields, in order: V gene, D gene, J gene, clone size, CDR3 DNA, CDR3 protein. The D gene is left open where the match is weak. Size is stated for part of the rows, as once, few or many counts, or as a class when the clone is expanded.

TRBV20-1	NA	TRBJ1-1	few	TGCAGTGCTCGGGGATCGAACACTGAAGCTTTCTTT	CSARGSNTEAFF
TRBV29-1	NA	TRBJ2-1	few	TGCAGCGCCCGAGGGGGGGGTATCGATGAGCAGTTCTTC	CSARGGGIDEQFF
TRBV20-1	NA	TRBJ2-3	few	TGCAGTGCTTGGGACCTAATAACAGATACGCAGTATTTT	CSAWDLITDTQYF
TRBV5-1	TRBD2	TRBJ2-4	NA	TGCGCCAGCAGCCCTGGACTAGCGGGAGGGACGGCGAGGGCCAAAAACATTCAGTACTTC	CASSPGLAGGTARAKNIQYF
TRBV7-6	TRBD1	TRBJ2-7	few	TGTGCCAGCAGCCTGATCGACAGGGAGAGCTCCTACGAGCAGTACTTC	CASSLIDRESSYEQYF
TRBV24-1	NA	TRBJ2-2	few	TGTGCCACCAGTGATTCCGGGAAGAACACCGGGGAGCTGTTTTTT	CATSDSGKNTGELFF
TRBV27	NA	TRBJ2-2	NA	TGTGCCAGCAGTTTATTAGGGAGTTGGTCTTTCGGAGCCGGGGAGCTGTTTTTT	CASSLLGSWSFGAGELFF
TRBV12-3/TRBV12-4	NA	TRBJ2-1	NA	TGTGCCAGCAGTTTAGGCCTAGGATACAATGAGCAGTTCTTC	CASSLGLGYNEQFF
TRBV15	NA	TRBJ1-6	NA	TGTGCCACCAGCCCACCCCCGGGCGAGTCGGATAATTCACCCCTCCACTTT	CATSPPPGESDNSPLHF
TRBV9	NA	TRBJ2-3	many	TGTGCCAGCAGCGTAGAGCTAGATACGCAGTATTTT	CASSVELDTQYF
TRBV2	NA	TRBJ2-1	many	TGTGCCAGCATGTTTGAGCGGATGACTAACAATGAGCAGTTCTTC	CASMFERMTNNEQFF
TRBV5-1	NA	TRBJ2-7	few	TGCGCCAGCAGCCCCTACACAAGCGTCACCTACGAGCAGTACTTC	CASSPYTSVTYEQYF
TRBV12-3/TRBV12-4	NA	TRBJ1-1	many	TGTGCCAGCAGTTTAGATTCTGTCGCGGGGGACACTGAAGCTTTCTTT	CASSLDSVAGDTEAFF